The 29 T cell receptor beta chains given below trace back to one sample, sequenced in a study of cytomegalovirus exposure and HLA in healthy donors. PCR amplification relied on 60 Vbeta primers (plus 13 Jbeta primers). Some clones are missing from TCRdb's copy, which holds only in-frame ones; the method was immunoSEQ multiplex PCR. The sample has 150,000 to 190,000 clones, about 75% seen once; the top ten hold 1.3% to 1.5%. Sequenced sample: PBMCs. The source of these receptors is a man in his late teens or twenties in good health and CMV-seronegative.

The chain couples TRBV7-9 to TRBJ2-2; D perhaps matches TRBD1 (5 bases). V shed 5 bases and J shed 3 bases, with 10 bases lying between them. This CDR3 is 14 amino acids long. The germline gives CDR1 SEHNR, CDR2 FQNEAQ (reference sequence). This CDR3 is CASSPQGDTGELFF. Here the CDR3 DNA reads TGTGCCAGCAGCCCACAAGGGGACACCGGGGAGCTGTTTTTT.

This chain connects TRBV21-1 to TRBJ2-3; TRBD2 is the table's D call and was not checked against the DNA. TRBV21-1 is flagged as a pseudogene. The CDR3 is 15 residues long. Here the CDR3 reads CARLPGLESADTQYF. The DNA for the CDR3 is TGTGCCAGACTACCGGGACTAGAATCAGCAGATACGCAGTATTTT.

In its sample, this clone was seen a few times. V is TRBV5-6 and J is TRBJ1-3, with 8 bases identical to TRBD1. Germline CDR1 is SGHDT and CDR2 is YYEEEE. The CDR3 consists of 16 residues. After removal of 2 bases from V and 4 bases from J, the junction contained 8 bases not matched to a gene. As DNA, the CDR3 is TGTGCCAGCAGCTTTCGAGACCGGGACAGGGGAAACACCATATATTTT. Translated: CASSFRDRDRGNTIYF.

The chain is built from TRBV6-5 and TRBJ1-1; D remains ambiguous. CDR1 and CDR2 from the germline V gene are MNHEY and SVGAGI. Trimming pared 3 bases from V and 7 bases from J, leaving 12 bases between. The length of the CDR3 is 13 residues. The CDR3 here is CASSYREGVEAFF. The CDR3 DNA is TGTGCCAGCAGTTATAGGGAGGGCGTTGAAGCTTTCTTT.

V is TRBV25-1 and J is TRBJ1-2; D is unclear. The CDR3 length is 14 residues. CDR1 is MGHDK, CDR2 SYGVNS, per germline. V was clipped by 1 base and J by 4 bases, with 10 bases between them. CDR3: CASSELARLYGYTF. The CDR3 region has the DNA TGTGCCAGCAGTGAATTGGCCAGGCTCTATGGCTACACCTTC.

The genes are TRBV7-8 and TRBJ2-7, with D maybe TRBD2 (5 bases). CDR1 and CDR2 (germline): SGHVS, FQNEAQ. The V gene lost 6 bases and the J gene lost 2 bases, with 14 bases spanning the gap. The CDR3 totals 14 residues. CDR3: CASSRSGFTYEQYF. CDR3 in DNA: TGTGCCAGCAGTCGCAGCGGCTTCACCTACGAGCAGTACTTC.

The chain carries TRBV7-9 and TRBJ2-1, with D tentatively TRBD2 (5 bases). Germline loops: CDR1 SEHNR, CDR2 FQNEAQ (reference sequence). Trimming stripped 6 bases from V and 2 bases from J, with 11 bases between. The CDR3 is 14 amino acids. The CDR3 DNA reads TGTGCCAGCAGACGCGAGGGCACCTACAATGAGCAGTTCTTC. The encoded protein is CASRREGTYNEQFF.

The chain employs TRBV6-1 and TRBJ2-1; 12 bases agree with TRBD2. With V trimmed by 4 bases and J by 0 bases, 4 bases remained unmatched. This CDR3 contains 17 residues. Germline-derived CDR1 and CDR2 are MNHNS and SASEGT. In DNA, the CDR3 is TGTGCCAGCAGTGTCCCTAGCGGGAGGGACTCCTACAATGAGCAGTTCTTC. Protein sequence: CASSVPSGRDSYNEQFF.

This rearrangement joins TRBV5-4 to TRBJ2-1; 10 bases map to TRBD2. The CDR3 sequence is 17 residues long. The V gene's germline CDR1 is SGHNT and CDR2 YYREEE (reference sequence). The J segment lost 8 bases and the V segment lost 4 bases, leaving 15 bases of the junction unmatched. The CDR3 is CASSNTELAGTSDEQFF. Written as DNA, the CDR3 is TGTGCCAGCAGCAATACAGAACTAGCGGGAACAAGCGATGAGCAGTTCTTC.

This clone is a singleton in its sample. The chain combines TRBV29-1 with TRBJ2-5, with a tentative D call TRBD2 (5 bases). This CDR3 contains 12 residues. The germline V gene has CDR1 SQVTM and CDR2 ANQGSEA. V was shortened by 7 bases and J by 2 bases, with 11 bases between the two germline ends. The CDR3 DNA follows: TGCAGCGCAGCGGATGGTCAAGAGACCCAGTACTTC. Its protein is CSAADGQETQYF.

This chain connects TRBV5-1 to TRBJ2-7; maybe TRBD1 (5 bases). The CDR3 sequence is 14 residues long. Germline V lookup: CDR1 SGHRS, CDR2 YFSETQ. The V and J ends lost 0 bases and 0 bases respectively, with 7 bases between them. This CDR3 reads CASSLGQTSYEQYF. The CDR3 nucleotides read TGCGCCAGCAGCTTGGGACAGACCTCCTACGAGCAGTACTTC.

This clone was observed a handful of times. The same CDR3 also results from other DNA sequences found in this sample. The J gene is TRBJ1-2, the V gene TRBV27, with a tentative D call TRBD1 (6 bases). This CDR3 region has 18 residues. V lost 6 bases, J lost 0 bases, and 23 bases lay in between. Germline V CDR1 and CDR2: MNHEY, SMNVEV (reference sequence). CDR3 nucleotide sequence: TGTGCCAGCAGACCTCCCGCGCGAGGGGGTGATTCTAACTATGGCTACACCTTC. The encoded protein is CASRPPARGGDSNYGYTF.

V gene TRBV21-1 combines with J gene TRBJ2-1; the table's TRBD2 call for D was not verified on the DNA. TRBV21-1 counts as a pseudogene. The CDR3 consists of 18 residues. The CDR3 is CASSKVMFGGRAPNEQFF. CDR3 sequence (DNA): TGTGCCAGCAGCAAAGTAATGTTTGGCGGGAGGGCCCCCAATGAGCAGTTCTTC.

The chain links TRBV19 to TRBJ2-1; 7 bases align to TRBD1. Germline assignment: CDR1 LNHDA and CDR2 SQIVND (reference sequence). V was clipped by 6 bases and J by 5 bases; unmatched bases: 16. The CDR3 sequence is 17 residues long. CDR3 region: CASRKQQGWSLDNEQFF. The CDR3 DNA reads TGTGCCAGTAGAAAGCAACAGGGGTGGAGTTTGGACAATGAGCAGTTCTTC. The variable domain in full, completed from reference TRBV19 and TRBJ2-1, reads DGGITQSPKYLFRKEGQNVTLSCEQNLNHDAMYWYRQDPGQGLRLIYYSQIVNDFQKGDIAEGYSVSREKKESFPLTVTSAQKNPTAFYLCASRKQQGWSLDNEQFFGPGTRLTVL.

This chain uses TRBV5-1 with TRBJ2-7, with 13 positions matching TRBD2. Germline V CDR1 and CDR2: SGHRS, YFSETQ. The ends lost 4 bases at V and 3 bases at J; junction bases unmatched: 7. The CDR3 covers 16 residues. The DNA for the CDR3 is TGCGCCAGCAGCCCTACTAGCGGGAGGGTAGGCTACGAGCAGTACTTC. Its translation: CASSPTSGRVGYEQYF. Variable domain in full (rest from reference TRBV5-1 and TRBJ2-7): KAGVTQTPRYLIKTRGQQVTLSCSPISGHRSVSWYQQTPGQGLQFLFEYFSETQRNKGNFPGRFSGRQFSNSRSEMNVSTLELGDSALYLCASSPTSGRVGYEQYFGPGTRLTVT.

The chain has TRBV28 and TRBJ2-7; D gene uncertain. Trimming left V 0 bases short and J 9 bases short, with 9 bases between. This CDR3 spans 12 amino acids. CDR1 and CDR2 from the germline V gene are MDHEN and SYDVKM. The CDR3 DNA sequence: TGTGCCAGCAGTTTATGGGCCACGGGGCAGTACTTC. This sequence encodes CASSLWATGQYF.

The chain carries TRBV4-3 and TRBJ1-1, with a possible D match to TRBD1 (5 bases). Germline V gene data show CDR1 as LGHNA and CDR2 as YSLEER. Trimming cost V 4 bases and J 2 bases, with 14 bases left between them. The CDR3 extends over 15 amino acids. DNA for the CDR3: TGCGCCAGCAGCCTCCGACTGACAGTTAACACTGAAGCTTTCTTT. Translation: CASSLRLTVNTEAFF.

This clone occurred a few times. J is TRBJ1-5 and V is TRBV5-1; no reliable D call. The CDR3 totals 13 residues. Germline-derived CDR1 and CDR2 are SGHRS and YFSETQ. V was clipped by 4 bases and J by 4 bases, with 9 bases between them. The CDR3 DNA reads TGCGCCAGCAGCCCCCCGGGGAATCAGCCCCAGCATTTT. Its protein product is CASSPPGNQPQHF.

The chain is built from TRBV4-2 and TRBJ2-3; 7 nucleotides agree with TRBD2. The V and J ends lost 3 bases and 8 bases, in that order; junction bases with no gene match: 11. Germline assignment: CDR1 LGHNA and CDR2 YNFKEQ. There are 15 residues in the CDR3. CDR3 protein: CASSQRGLGPGTQYF. DNA for the CDR3: TGTGCCAGCAGCCAGAGAGGACTAGGGCCGGGTACGCAGTATTTT.

With regard to this clone: Its ends do not fully match the called genes, so a read error is possible. The CDR3 sequence is CSSSLPLAYEQYF. In nucleotides, the CDR3 is TGTTCCAGCAGCCTTCCCCTAGCGTACGAGCAGTACTTC. The V and J genes are TRBV7-9 and TRBJ2-7; tentative D call: TRBD2 (6 bases). In germline, CDR1 is SEHNR, CDR2 FQNEAQ (reference sequence). This CDR3 has 13 amino acids.

This chain connects TRBV9 to TRBJ2-5; perhaps TRBD1 as D (6 bases). Germline V gene lookup returns CDR1 SGDLS and CDR2 YYNGEE. Trimming took off 3 bases at V and 5 bases at J, with 14 bases between the two ends. The CDR3 covers 14 residues. The CDR3 loop is CASSESTGVETQYF. The CDR3 DNA follows: TGTGCCAGCAGCGAGTCGACAGGAGTGGAGACCCAGTACTTC.

This clone was recorded only once. The chain uses TRBV28 and TRBJ2-2; TRBD2 is a possible D gene (6 bases). CDR1 is MDHEN and CDR2 is SYDVKM in the germline V gene. The CDR3 has 14 residues. The V end lost 4 bases, the J end lost 6 bases, and 12 bases lay between the germline ends. The CDR3 bases are TGTGCCAGCAGTTCAGGCGGGGTCGCCGGGGAGCTGTTTTTT. This codes for CASSSGGVAGELFF.

This clone turned up a few times. The gene calls are TRBV27 and TRBJ2-7, with 7 bases identical to TRBD2. In germline, CDR1 is MNHEY, CDR2 SMNVEV (reference sequence). Trimming at V came to 0 bases and at J to 1 base, leaving 6 bases not matched to a gene. CDR3 length: 16 residues. The CDR3 loop is CASSLSLAAESYEQYF. The CDR3 DNA reads TGTGCCAGCAGTTTATCTCTAGCGGCCGAATCCTACGAGCAGTACTTC.

This clone came up a few times. The V call is TRBV5-1, the J call TRBJ1-5, with D possibly matching TRBD1 (5 bases). The length of the CDR3 is 14 residues. The ends were cut back, 3 bases at V and 3 bases at J, with 10 bases in the middle. Germline-derived CDR1 and CDR2 are SGHRS and YFSETQ. CDR3 sequence: CASSWGGINQPQHF. CDR3 DNA: TGCGCCAGCAGCTGGGGGGGGATCAATCAGCCCCAGCATTTT.

In its sample, this clone was seen a few times. The chain links TRBV4-3 to TRBJ1-2; perhaps TRBD1 as D (5 bases). The germline gives CDR1 LGHNA, CDR2 YSLEER. The CDR3 spans 13 residues. The V gene lost 5 bases and the J gene lost 3 bases, with 10 bases spanning the gap. The CDR3 nucleotides read TGCGCCAGCAGCTCGGGGGACGACTATGGCTACACCTTC. Encoded protein: CASSSGDDYGYTF.

This clone has a handful of counts. This chain joins TRBV5-1 and TRBJ2-7; tentatively, D is TRBD1 (5 bases). V lost 1 base and J 2 bases, leaving 7 bases between the germline ends. The CDR3 spans 13 residues. CDR1 and CDR2 from the germline V gene are SGHRS and YFSETQ. The CDR3: CASSLQGPYEQYF. CDR3 sequence (DNA): TGCGCCAGCAGCTTGCAGGGCCCCTACGAGCAGTACTTC.

The chain has TRBV30 and TRBJ2-7; TRBD2 is a possible D gene (6 bases). With 4 bases removed from V and 7 bases from J, the gap between germline ends came to 17 bases. CDR1 is GTSNPN, CDR2 SVGIG, per germline (reference sequence). The CDR3 consists of 13 residues. CDR3 in DNA: TGTGCCTGGAACTATATCCCCGGAGGGGAGCAGTACTTC. Protein sequence: CAWNYIPGGEQYF.

The V gene is TRBV6-4, the J gene TRBJ2-5; no definite D call. Trimming left V 10 bases short and J 5 bases short, with 26 bases between. There are 16 residues in the CDR3. Germline CDR1 reads MRHNA; CDR2 reads SNTAGT. CDR3 residues: CATPLPSGRRLETQYF. The CDR3 nucleotides read TGTGCCACTCCACTCCCCTCTGGTCGAAGACTGGAGACCCAGTACTTC.

CDR3 bases: TGTGCCAGCAGTACCATCCCGAATAGCGGGGAGCAGTTCTTC. Protein: CASSTIPNSGEQFF. This rearrangement joins TRBV6-1 to TRBJ2-1; 7 nucleotides line up with TRBD2. The CDR3 totals 14 residues. Per germline, CDR1 MNHNS and CDR2 SASEGT. J was trimmed by 10 bases and V by 5 bases; bases with no gene match: 11.